What follows are 21 T cell receptor beta chains derived from one specimen sequenced in a study of shared T cell receptors in the human thymus. Profiled with immunoSEQ multiplex PCR; TCRdb holds only in-frame clones, not every one. The table includes about 730,000 clones, 75% to 90% detected once. The same data also contributed to another study, on human thymus T cells.

Sequencing was carried out using thymocytes. The origin of the receptors is a girl less than two years old with a congenital heart defect.

The gene calls are TRBV27 and TRBJ1-2, with D perhaps TRBD1 (6 bases). The V and J ends lost 3 bases and 5 bases respectively, with 10 bases between them. CDR1 is MNHEY and CDR2 is SMNVEV in the germline V gene (reference sequence). This CDR3 contains 13 residues. Written as DNA, the CDR3 is TGTGCCAGCAGTTTCGGACAGACTTATGGCTACACCTTC. This sequence encodes CASSFGQTYGYTF.

This chain uses TRBV29-1 with TRBJ1-1, with a tentative D call TRBD1 (5 bases). The ends were cut back, 2 bases at V and 5 bases at J, with 12 bases in the middle. Germline CDR1 is SQVTM and CDR2 is ANQGSEA. CDR3 size: 13 residues. The CDR3 nucleotides read TGCAGCGTTGAACTCCCAGGGAAGACTGAAGCTTTCTTT. The encoded protein is CSVELPGKTEAFF.

The chain carries TRBV10-1 and TRBJ1-1; D might be TRBD1 (6 bases). The V end was cut by 7 bases, the J end by 4 bases, with 16 bases between. This CDR3 region has 14 residues. Germline V gene data show CDR1 as WNHNN and CDR2 as SYGVQD (reference sequence). The CDR3 here is CASILEGGGTEAFF. CDR3 in DNA: TGCGCCAGCATATTAGAGGGGGGGGGCACTGAAGCTTTCTTT.

The chain employs TRBV11-2 and TRBJ1-5; no clear D gene. The CDR3 contains 13 residues. V lost 3 bases to trimming and J lost 1 base, with 4 bases between them. Per germline, CDR1 SGHAT and CDR2 FQNNGV. DNA for the CDR3: TGTGCCAGCAGCTTCGAGAGCAATCAGCCCCAGCATTTT. Translating it yields CASSFESNQPQHF.

The V gene is TRBV5-4, the J gene TRBJ1-6, with D possibly being TRBD1 (6 bases). The CDR3 sequence is 14 residues long. Germline values: CDR1 SGHNT, CDR2 YYREEE (reference sequence). The V and J ends lost 6 bases and 8 bases respectively, with 15 bases between them. CDR3 protein: CASTTGTQHSPLHF. The CDR3 nucleotides read TGTGCCAGCACAACCGGGACACAGCATTCACCCCTCCACTTT. The full variable domain, its missing parts supplied by reference TRBV5-4 and TRBJ1-6, is ETGVTQSPTHLIKTRGQQVTLRCSSQSGHNTVSWYQQALGQGPQFIFQYYREEENGRGNFPPRFSGLQFPNYSSELNVNALELDDSALYLCASTTGTQHSPLHFGNGTRLTVT.

This clone was counted a single time. This chain connects TRBV15 to TRBJ1-1; no reliable D call. V was clipped by 1 base and J by 5 bases, with 14 bases between them. Germline V gene sequence: CDR1 LNHNV, CDR2 YYDKDF (reference sequence). The CDR3 covers 15 residues. The CDR3 DNA reads TGTGCCACCAGCAGAGTCCAAATAAGAGAAACTGAAGCTTTCTTT. This translates into CATSRVQIRETEAFF.

The CDR3: CASTTSTGGNQPQHF. In nucleotides, the CDR3 is TGTGCCAGCACCACGTCGACAGGGGGCAATCAGCCCCAGCATTTT. The rearrangement uses TRBV2 and TRBJ1-5, with 8 bases matching TRBD1. From germline, CDR1 is SNHLY and CDR2 FYNNEI. The CDR3 runs 15 residues. The trim removed 7 bases at V and 2 bases at J, leaving 7 bases unmatched.

This clone has only one observation. This rearrangement joins TRBV5-1 to TRBJ2-7, with D hard to call. V gave up 0 bases and J gave up 4 bases, with 11 bases separating them. The CDR3 loop spans 14 amino acids. Germline CDR1 and CDR2: SGHRS and YFSETQ. The CDR3 loop reads CASSLGAEKYEQYF. CDR3 DNA: TGCGCCAGCAGCTTGGGGGCAGAAAAATACGAGCAGTACTTC.

The chain is built from TRBV13 and TRBJ1-1, with D maybe TRBD1 (5 bases). CDR3 length equals 19 residues. Germline V gives CDR1 PRHDT, CDR2 FYEKMQ (reference sequence). Trimming removed 5 bases at V and 3 bases at J, with 28 bases between. CDR3 in amino acids: CASSVFKNPGRGGDTEAFF. The CDR3 DNA follows: TGTGCCAGCAGCGTTTTCAAGAATCCGGGGAGGGGTGGAGACACTGAAGCTTTCTTT.

The V call is TRBV5-1, the J call TRBJ2-3; TRBD2 matches at 7 bases. Trimming took 3 bases from V and 6 from J; bases not matched to a gene: 19. The germline CDR1 and CDR2 sequences are SGHRS and YFSETQ. This CDR3 contains 18 residues. The CDR3 DNA reads TGCGCCAGCAGCTCGGATAGCGGGCCGAGGAGGGCTAGCGATACGCAGTATTTT. Its translation is CASSSDSGPRRASDTQYF.

This clone was picked up a small number of times. The chain uses TRBV12-5 and TRBJ1-1, with D perhaps matching TRBD1 (6 bases). The CDR3 runs 17 residues. V was pared by 3 bases and J by 4 bases, with 21 bases between. Looked up from germline, CDR1 is LGHNT and CDR2 is FRNRAP. The CDR3 here is CASGFIRPRGGGTEAFF. CDR3 coding DNA: TGTGCTAGTGGTTTTATACGCCCAAGGGGAGGGGGCACTGAAGCTTTCTTT.

This clone was observed a handful of times. The chain combines TRBV5-1 with TRBJ1-5; 7 bases are a match to TRBD1. There are 16 residues in the CDR3. Germline values: CDR1 SGHRS, CDR2 YFSETQ. Trimming removed 0 bases from V and 2 bases from J; junction bases left unmatched: 5. CDR3 loop: CASSLGTQGGNQPQHF. The DNA of the CDR3 is TGCGCCAGCAGCTTGGGGACCCAGGGGGGCAATCAGCCCCAGCATTTT.

The chain has TRBV2 and TRBJ1-2, with D maybe TRBD1 (5 bases). From germline, CDR1 is SNHLY and CDR2 FYNNEI. Trimming cost V 8 bases and J 4 bases, with 17 bases left between them. This CDR3 comprises 14 residues. CDR3 loop: CASGLLKGCYGYTF. The CDR3, as DNA: TGTGCCAGCGGACTACTTAAGGGGTGCTATGGCTACACCTTC.

This sequence joins TRBV5-1 and TRBJ2-7; D gene unclear. There are 14 residues in the CDR3. The V gene lost 0 bases and the J gene lost 3 bases, with 10 bases spanning the gap. CDR1 is SGHRS, CDR2 YFSETQ, per germline. DNA of the CDR3: TGCGCCAGCAGCTTGGTTACGGGTGGCTACGAGCAGTACTTC. Amino acids: CASSLVTGGYEQYF.

In regard to this clone: This sample also contains other DNA sequences that code for the same CDR3. V gene TRBV20-1 combines with J gene TRBJ1-2; 7 bases agree with TRBD1. CDR1 and CDR2 from the germline V gene are DFQATT and SNEGSKA (reference sequence). The CDR3 consists of 10 residues. The junction had 0 bases not matched to a gene; V was cut back by 4 bases and J by 7 bases. The CDR3 sequence is CSATGGGYTF. CDR3 sequence (DNA): TGCAGTGCTACAGGGGGTGGCTACACCTTC.

The chain recombines TRBV15 with TRBJ1-4; D is perhaps TRBD1 (5 bases). This CDR3 has 16 residues. Germline loops: CDR1 LNHNV, CDR2 YYDKDF (reference sequence). Trimming removed 4 bases from V and 7 bases from J, with 19 bases in between. The CDR3 reads CATSIPKGPEGEKLFF. CDR3 DNA sequence: TGTGCCACCAGCATACCGAAGGGACCGGAGGGTGAAAAACTGTTTTTT.

This sequence joins TRBV19 and TRBJ2-2, with D possibly TRBD2 on 6 matching bases. The CDR3 runs 14 residues. Trimming shortened V by 11 bases and J by 4 bases, and 17 bases separated the two germline ends. CDR1 and CDR2 from the germline V gene are LNHDA and SQIVND (reference sequence). DNA for the CDR3: TGTGCCTCCAACCGGCTGGGGGGCACCGGGGAGCTGTTTTTT. This sequence encodes CASNRLGGTGELFF.

This rearrangement joins TRBV6-4 to TRBJ1-1, with 7 bases that match TRBD1. In germline, CDR1 is MRHNA, CDR2 SNTAGT. Germline trimming cut 4 bases from V and 1 base from J; bases unmatched to any gene: 12. The CDR3 has 17 amino acids. The CDR3 spells CASSAGPRAGGNTEAFF. CDR3 nucleotide sequence: TGTGCCAGCAGTGCTGGACCGCGTGCAGGGGGGAACACTGAAGCTTTCTTT.

V is TRBV5-5 and J is TRBJ1-1; perhaps TRBD1 as D (6 bases). Trimming took 4 bases from V and 6 from J, leaving 19 bases between them. The CDR3 has 15 residues. Germline values: CDR1 SGHKS, CDR2 YYEKEE (reference sequence). The CDR3 DNA is TGTGCCAGCAGCCCCCCGGGGGGCTATCGGGCTGAAGCTTTCTTT. As protein: CASSPPGGYRAEAFF.

Worth noting for this clone: Other DNA sequences in the same sample also yield this CDR3. V gene TRBV4-3 combines with J gene TRBJ1-6; D is undetermined. The CDR3 loop spans 17 amino acids. Trimming left V 4 bases short and J 4 bases short, with 17 bases between. The germline CDR1 and CDR2 sequences are LGHNA and YSLEER. The CDR3 bases are TGCGCCAGCAGCCCAAGAAGATTCCCGAGGTATAATTCACCCCTCCACTTT. This sequence encodes CASSPRRFPRYNSPLHF.

Notes on this clone: Its ends do not fully match the called genes, so a read error is possible. The chain joins TRBV5-1 to TRBJ2-1; unclear D gene. CDR1 and CDR2 (germline): SGHRS, YFSETQ. The CDR3 extends over 15 amino acids. The CDR3 DNA reads TGCGCCAGCAGCCCCCGAAGCGCGGTAAACAATGGGCAGTTCTTC. Its translation is CASSPRSAVNNGQFF. Combining the CDR3 with reference TRBV5-1 and TRBJ2-1 gives the whole variable domain KAGVTQTPRYLIKTRGQQVTLSCSPISGHRSVSWYQQTPGQGLQFLFEYFSETQRNKGNFPGRFSGRQFSNSRSEMNVSTLELGDSALYLCASSPRSAVNNGQFFGPGTRLTVL.